These 14 T cell receptor beta chains came from one sample sequenced in a study of graft-versus-host responses after intestinal transplantation. Profiling relied on immunoSEQ multiplex PCR, and the TCRdb table lists in-frame clones only, not all of them. The data contain around 90,000 clones, approximately 94% of them singletons. Their recognized antigens are unknown. The sample was unstimulated CD4+ T cells sorted from spleen or lymph node cells, taken before transplant. These TCRs come from a human donor who was the organ donor for an intestinal transplant.

The CDR3 DNA is TGTGCCAGCAGCCACCTAACCGGGACTAGCGGGGGGGTATACGAGCAGTACTTC. It specifies CASSHLTGTSGGVYEQYF. The chain recombines TRBV4-2 with TRBJ2-7; TRBD2 matches 16 bases. The CDR3 length is 18 residues. The J segment lost 4 bases and the V segment lost 3 bases, leaving 9 bases of the junction unmatched. Per the germline V gene, CDR1 is LGHNA and CDR2 is YNFKEQ.

The chain recombines TRBV6-9 with TRBJ2-3, with 10 bases lining up with TRBD2. The germline V gene encodes CDR1 MNHGY and CDR2 SVAAGI. The trim removed 4 bases at V and 13 bases at J, leaving 5 bases unmatched. CDR3 length equals 12 residues. The CDR3 coding sequence is TGTGCCAGCAGTTTACTAGCGGGGATCAAGTATTTT. As protein: CASSLLAGIKYF.

V gene TRBV5-8 combines with J gene TRBJ2-5; maybe TRBD1 (5 bases). V was pared by 1 base and J by 3 bases, with 19 bases between. Germline CDR1 and CDR2: SGHTS and YDEGEE. CDR3 size: 17 residues. The CDR3 reads CASSLWGRIIREETQYF. CDR3 sequence (DNA): TGTGCCAGCAGCTTGTGGGGCCGAATTATACGGGAAGAGACCCAGTACTTC.

The count of this clone is one. This rearrangement joins TRBV5-1 to TRBJ1-2; D remains ambiguous. Germline CDR1 is SGHRS and CDR2 is YFSETQ. The CDR3 extends over 13 amino acids. Trimming removed 1 base at V and 8 bases at J, with 12 bases between. The CDR3 DNA reads as TGCGCCAGCAGCTTGCGGCCCGACGGGGGCTACACCTTC. It specifies CASSLRPDGGYTF.

The genes are TRBV18 and TRBJ2-7; D perhaps matches TRBD1 (6 bases). With 2 bases removed from V and 0 bases from J, the gap between germline ends came to 11 bases. Germline values: CDR1 KGHSH, CDR2 LQKENI. There are 15 residues in the CDR3. The CDR3 protein is CASSPSQGSSYEQYF. The CDR3 coding sequence is TGTGCCAGCTCACCATCGCAGGGGAGCTCCTACGAGCAGTACTTC. The full variable domain, in which reference TRBV18 and TRBJ2-7 provide the parts outside the CDR3, is NAGVMQNPRHLVRRRGQEARLRCSPMKGHSHVYWYRQLPEEGLKFMVYLQKENIIDESGMPKERFSAEFPKEGPSILRIQQVVRGDSAAYFCASSPSQGSSYEQYFGPGTRLTVT.

This clone was counted a single time. This sequence joins TRBV5-1 and TRBJ2-1; D gene unclear. This CDR3 has 15 residues. V gave up 7 bases and J gave up 6 bases, with 20 bases separating them. Per the germline V gene, CDR1 is SGHRS and CDR2 is YFSETQ. CDR3 in amino acids: CASGPLSGTPNEQFF. Here the CDR3 DNA reads TGCGCCAGCGGACCCCTCTCGGGTACCCCCAATGAGCAGTTCTTC.

This chain uses TRBV19 with TRBJ1-2; TRBD1 matches 7 bases. The length of the CDR3 is 14 residues. Germline CDR1 and CDR2: LNHDA and SQIVND (reference sequence). The V segment lost 7 bases and the J segment 6 bases; nucleotides outside the gene matches: 11. The CDR3 DNA follows: TGTGCCAGTACCCTGACAGGGCGAGGGGATGGCTACACCTTC. It translates to CASTLTGRGDGYTF.

J is TRBJ1-4 and V is TRBV6-5; D is possibly TRBD1 (5 bases). The CDR3 is 14 residues long. V lost 5 bases and J 5 bases, leaving 12 bases between the germline ends. Germline V gives CDR1 MNHEY, CDR2 SVGAGI. The chain's CDR3 is CASSPRRTNEKLFF. The DNA of the CDR3 is TGTGCCAGCAGTCCTCGACGGACAAATGAAAAACTGTTTTTT.

This chain uses TRBV18 with TRBJ2-7; 10 nucleotides align to TRBD1. V was clipped by 2 bases and J by 5 bases; unmatched bases: 3. Germline CDR1 and CDR2: KGHSH and LQKENI. The CDR3 has 14 residues. Here the CDR3 reads CASSPDRGHHEQYF. The CDR3, as DNA: TGTGCCAGCTCACCAGACAGGGGGCATCACGAGCAGTACTTC.

This clone was counted once. This chain uses TRBV12-5 with TRBJ1-2, with a weak D call TRBD1 (6 bases). Germline-derived CDR1 and CDR2 are LGHNT and FRNRAP. Trimming shortened V by 6 bases and J by 7 bases, and 15 bases separated the two germline ends. The CDR3 covers 13 residues. CDR3 bases: TGTGCTAGTGGCATACAGGGACTATTTGGCTACACCTTC. Its translation is CASGIQGLFGYTF.

The rearrangement uses TRBV7-6 and TRBJ2-5, with D possibly being TRBD2 (7 bases). CDR3 length equals 18 residues. Deletions cut 0 bases from V and 3 bases from J, with 20 bases between. Germline CDR1 SGHVS, CDR2 FNYEAQ. The CDR3 sequence: CASSLAYGGPSGEETQYF. CDR3 nucleotide sequence: TGTGCCAGCAGCTTAGCATACGGGGGGCCCTCCGGTGAAGAGACCCAGTACTTC.

This chain connects TRBV4-2 to TRBJ2-5, with 7 bases fitting TRBD2. J lost 3 bases, V lost 1 base, and 14 bases had no gene match. This CDR3 is built from 18 residues. Germline CDR1 is LGHNA and CDR2 is YNFKEQ. As DNA, the CDR3 is TGTGCCAGCAGCCAAGCTGGCGGGGGTGTCATCGGGGAAGAGACCCAGTACTTC. It specifies CASSQAGGGVIGEETQYF.

The chain is built from TRBV7-9 and TRBJ1-2, with 7 positions matching TRBD1. Germline V CDR1 and CDR2: SEHNR, FQNEAQ (reference sequence). The CDR3 contains 15 residues. V shed 5 bases and J 8 bases; nucleotides not matched to a gene: 14. CDR3 sequence reads: CASSSKGGGERGYTF. The CDR3 coding sequence is TGTGCCAGCAGCAGTAAAGGGGGCGGTGAGAGAGGCTACACCTTC.

This rearrangement joins TRBV7-3 to TRBJ1-1, with D maybe TRBD1 (5 bases). Germline assignment: CDR1 SGHTA and CDR2 FQGTGA. The CDR3 has 14 amino acids. The V end was cut by 7 bases, the J end by 4 bases, with 16 bases between. Here the CDR3 reads CASTPRGDATEAFF. The CDR3 DNA follows: TGTGCCAGCACCCCACGCGGGGACGCCACTGAAGCTTTCTTT. The variable domain in full, with the rest retrieved from reference TRBV7-3 and TRBJ1-1, is GAGVSQTPSNKVTEKGKYVELRCDPISGHTALYWYRQSLGQGPEFLIYFQGTGAADDSGLPNDRFFAVRPEGSVSTLKIQRTERGDSAVYLCASTPRGDATEAFFGQGTRLTVV.